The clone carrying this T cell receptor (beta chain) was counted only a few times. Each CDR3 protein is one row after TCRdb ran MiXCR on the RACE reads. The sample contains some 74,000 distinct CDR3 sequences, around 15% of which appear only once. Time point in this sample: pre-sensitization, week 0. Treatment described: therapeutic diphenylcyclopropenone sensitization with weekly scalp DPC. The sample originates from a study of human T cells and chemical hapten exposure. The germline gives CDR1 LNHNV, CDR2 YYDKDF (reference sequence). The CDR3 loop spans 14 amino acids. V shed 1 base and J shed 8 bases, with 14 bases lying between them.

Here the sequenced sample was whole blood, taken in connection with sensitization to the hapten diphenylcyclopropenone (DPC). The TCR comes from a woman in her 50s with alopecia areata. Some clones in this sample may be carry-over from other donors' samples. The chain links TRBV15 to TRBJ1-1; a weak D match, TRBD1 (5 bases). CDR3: CATSRGNNEGEAFF. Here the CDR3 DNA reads TGTGCCACCAGCAGAGGGAATAACGAGGGGGAAGCTTTCTTT.